This TCR beta chain was sequenced in a study of human T cells and chemical hapten exposure (TCRdb year 2021). With regard to the full study: Libraries were combined into a pool for sequencing, and differences in TCR yield between samples came mainly from small differences in library volumes within the pool. The study tracked peripheral blood TCR repertoire changes in vivo during primary and secondary sensitization to the hapten diphenylcyclopropenone (DPC) in alopecia patients. From each blood RNA sample, both TCR alpha and TCR beta chains were sequenced.

Total RNA was isolated from unfractionated whole blood collected in Tempus Blood RNA tubes. A handful of healthy volunteers were used as TCR sequencing controls and were bled at day 0, 2 weeks and 6 weeks. Receptors were amplified or captured by 5' RACE. The data were produced on an Illumina MiSeq. During library preparation, unique molecular identifiers were attached to individual cDNA molecules so that TCRs could be counted quantitatively and reproducibly. As for how the authors treated the data: The median number of TCRs per sample was 90,000 to 100,000, ranging from roughly 23,224 to 690,600. The Decombinator software suite was used to annotate the V, J and CDR3 of the TCR reads. Every sample was subsampled to the same number of TCRs (28,000) for the PS versus PT1 abundance plots. Expanded TCRs were defined as absent before sensitization and observed at least eight times at the 2-week time point. Using fastp at Q25 and MiXCR, TCRdb reprocessed the public reads and kept productive beta chains. Each entry merges the rows of one CDR3 protein and shows their most common DNA and genes. TCRdb, rather than the study authors, made the V and J calls. A total of about 140,000 distinct CDR3 sequences appear in this sample, 4.1% of them only once. Over 1.1% of the sample is taken by the ten largest.

The investigation overall reported the following: DPC sensitization did not change how many TCRs were above 1 in 1000 frequency, and no evidence was found of alterations in global repertoire structure. After repeated subsampling, the strength of the expansion versus patch-test correlation and the threshold at which it became significant changed.

Turning to this clonotype: Its cognate antigen has yet to be identified. Base quality data are lacking; no much larger clone is found one base away.

There are 16 amino acids in the CDR3, from cysteine to phenylalanine inclusive. The DNA shown is the 48-base CDR3, in frame from base 1. Trimming removed 0 bases from V and 6 bases from J; the gene matches leave 7 bases unexplained. From the germline V gene, CDR1 is SGDLS and CDR2 is YYNGEE. This TCR derives from a female donor in good health. Here the chain combines TRBV9 and TRBJ2-4; 9 bases in the junction line up with TRBD2. The CDR3 reads CASSVDAGGRANIQYF. At the DNA level, the sequence is TGTGCCAGCAGCGTAGACGCGGGGGGGCGAGCAAACATTCAGTACTTC.